The 9 T cell receptor beta chains reported below all come from one sample, sequenced in a study of T-cell reconstitution after alpha-beta-depleted transplantation in children. The library targeted TCRbeta and was prepared with unique molecular identifiers. TCRdb reprocessed the PCR reads via MiXCR and lists one record per CDR3 protein. The sample lists around 530,000 distinct CDR3 sequences, approximately 32% occurring once. The sequenced sample was PBMCs from the stem cell graft donor, obtained from the stem cell graft. These receptors were taken from a human donor who donated a stem cell graft to a child with aplastic anemia.

This clonotype was seen only a few times. The rearrangement links TRBV18 to TRBJ2-7; 7 nucleotides agree with TRBD2. Germline V gene lookup returns CDR1 KGHSH and CDR2 LQKENI. This CDR3 is built from 14 residues. Trimming removed 3 bases from V and 6 bases from J; junction bases left unmatched: 8. The CDR3 region has the DNA TGTGCCAGCTCACCCATGGCGGGAGCAGGCGAGCAGTACGTC. It is translated as CASSPMAGAGEQYV.

This clonotype was picked up a small number of times. The V and J genes are TRBV20-1 and TRBJ2-4; TRBD2 is a possible D gene (6 bases). There are 15 residues in the CDR3. The V end was cut by 3 bases, the J end by 2 bases, with 14 bases between. Germline V gives CDR1 DFQATT, CDR2 SNEGSKA (reference sequence). The CDR3: CSASIGSPSKNIQYF. Written as DNA, the CDR3 is TGCAGTGCTAGTATCGGGAGCCCCTCCAAAAACATTCAGTACTTC.

This clonotype showed up just a few times. V and J are TRBV20-1 and TRBJ2-7; TRBD2 agrees at 9 bases. Germline V gives CDR1 DFQATT, CDR2 SNEGSKA (reference sequence). This CDR3 region has 14 residues. Germline trimming cut 4 bases from V and 1 base from J; bases unmatched to any gene: 5. In DNA form, the CDR3 reads TGCAGTGCTACGTATAGCGGGAGTTCCTACGAGCAGTACTTC. It specifies CSATYSGSSYEQYF.

CDR3 loop: CSATEPGGYGYTF. As DNA, the CDR3 is TGCAGTGCAACGGAACCCGGGGGCTATGGCTACACCTTC. This sequence joins TRBV20-1 and TRBJ1-2, with D possibly TRBD1 on 5 matching bases. Trimming pared 6 bases from V and 4 bases from J, leaving 15 bases between. The germline CDR1 and CDR2 sequences are DFQATT and SNEGSKA (reference sequence). This CDR3 has 13 amino acids.

The chain recombines TRBV18 with TRBJ2-7, with a weak D call TRBD1 (7 bases). Trimming took 5 bases from V and 3 from J, leaving 11 bases between them. Germline assignment: CDR1 KGHSH and CDR2 LQKENI. This CDR3 has 13 residues. The CDR3 bases are TGTGCCAGCTCATGGGGGGACAGCTACGAGCAGTACTTC. Its protein is CASSWGDSYEQYF.

The chain recombines TRBV12-3 or TRBV12-4 with TRBJ2-5, with D perhaps being TRBD1 or TRBD2 (7 bases each). V was trimmed by 3 bases and J by 5 bases, leaving 31 bases between them. The length of the CDR3 is 20 residues. The CDR3 region is CASSFIVPAEREGGLETQYF. The DNA for the CDR3 is TGTGCCAGCAGTTTTATCGTCCCGGCAGAGCGGGAAGGGGGCTTGGAGACCCAGTACTTC.

The CDR3 bases are TGCGCCAGCAGCCAAGGCACGGGCGGCGGAGTCAATGAGCAGTTCTTC. It specifies CASSQGTGGGVNEQFF. The chain recombines TRBV4-3 with TRBJ2-1; D remains ambiguous. Germline assignment: CDR1 LGHNA and CDR2 YSLEER. The CDR3 spans 16 residues. V was cut by 1 base and J by 6 bases, with 16 bases left in between.

This clonotype has more than one count but fewer than ten. The V call is TRBV20-1, the J call TRBJ2-1; D gene unclear. Germline CDR1 DFQATT, CDR2 SNEGSKA (reference sequence). V was pared by 0 bases and J by 9 bases, with 9 bases between. This CDR3 comprises 12 residues. CDR3 amino acids: CSARDLGTEQFF. In DNA form, the CDR3 reads TGCAGTGCTAGAGATCTGGGCACTGAGCAGTTCTTC.

This chain connects TRBV7-2 to TRBJ2-1; D uncertain. This CDR3 is 15 amino acids long. In germline, CDR1 is SGHTA, CDR2 FQGNSA. V lost 0 bases and J lost 4, with 10 bases in between. CDR3 loop: CASSLAWGKYNEQFF. The CDR3 bases are TGTGCCAGCAGCTTAGCTTGGGGAAAGTACAATGAGCAGTTCTTC.